This T cell receptor (beta chain) is from a study of blood T cell repertoires in COVID-19. Study background: Collection of acute and convalescent COVID-19 samples took place in the United States, Italy and Spain. PBMCs, B-cell-depleted T cells, or T cells were the source of the cDNA or gDNA that made up the material.

In the original processing: Estimation of nucleated cell counts was performed using reference gene primer amplification. Measured with immunoSEQ multiplex PCR; TCRdb has only the in-frame clones, and not every one. V, J and clone size reflect that table, while D and trimming were determined from the DNA. This table holds about 250,000 clones, 84% found once. The CDR3 extends over 12 amino acids. Trimming removed 10 bases at V and 2 bases at J, with 9 bases between. This sequence originates from a man aged 50-60 years with acute or convalescent COVID-19. The sequenced sample consisted of peripheral blood. The V gene is TRBV12-3 or TRBV12-4, the J gene TRBJ1-5; D is uncertain. CDR3 nucleotides: TGTGCCACCGCGGCGGGCAATCAGCCCCAGCATTTT. Protein product: CATAAGNQPQHF.